This TCR beta chain was obtained from a study of blood T cell repertoires in COVID-19. The CDR3 sequence is 15 residues long. Germline lookup yields CDR1 MNHEY and CDR2 SVGAGI. V was cut by 2 bases and J by 4 bases, with 9 bases left in between. Only in-frame clones appear in the TCRdb table, and some are missing; sequencing was by immunoSEQ multiplex PCR. This sample carries about 300,000 clones, 88% of them seen once, and the ten largest clones take 1.5% to 2%. Only one count was recorded for this clone. The sequencing sample was made of peripheral blood. This chain uses TRBV6-5 with TRBJ2-6; D perhaps matches TRBD1 (6 bases). The source of this sequence is a woman aged 25 to 39 with COVID-19, enrolled during active disease. CDR3 sequence (DNA): TGTGCCAGCAGTTACGGACAGTACGGGGCCAACGTCCTGACTTTC. It encodes CASSYGQYGANVLTF.